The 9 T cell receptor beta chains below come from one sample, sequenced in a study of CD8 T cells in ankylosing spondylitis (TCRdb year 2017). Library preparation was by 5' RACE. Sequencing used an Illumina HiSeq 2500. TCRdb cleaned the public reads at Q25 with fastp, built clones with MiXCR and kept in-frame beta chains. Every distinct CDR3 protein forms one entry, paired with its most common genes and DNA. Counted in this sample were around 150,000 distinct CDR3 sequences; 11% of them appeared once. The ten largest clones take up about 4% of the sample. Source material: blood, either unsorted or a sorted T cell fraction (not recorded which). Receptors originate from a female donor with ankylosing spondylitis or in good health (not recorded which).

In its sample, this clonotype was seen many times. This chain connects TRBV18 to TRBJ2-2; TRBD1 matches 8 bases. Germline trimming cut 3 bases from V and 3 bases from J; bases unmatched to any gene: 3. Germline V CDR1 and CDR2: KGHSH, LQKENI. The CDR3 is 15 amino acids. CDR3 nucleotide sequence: TGTGCCAGCTCACCGACAGGGGATCACACCGGGGAGCTGTTTTTT. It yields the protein CASSPTGDHTGELFF.

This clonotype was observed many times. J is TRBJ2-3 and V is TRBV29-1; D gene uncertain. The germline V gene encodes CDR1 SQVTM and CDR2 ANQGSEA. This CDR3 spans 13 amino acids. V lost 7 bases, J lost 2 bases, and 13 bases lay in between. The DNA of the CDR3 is TGCAGCGCGCGACGGGTTTCCACAGATACGCAGTATTTT. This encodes CSARRVSTDTQYF.

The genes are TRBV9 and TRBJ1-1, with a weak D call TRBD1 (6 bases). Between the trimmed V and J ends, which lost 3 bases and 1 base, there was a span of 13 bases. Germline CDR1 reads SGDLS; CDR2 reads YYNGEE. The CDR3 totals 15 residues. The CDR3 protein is CASSGRGTTNTEAFF. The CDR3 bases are TGTGCCAGCAGCGGGAGGGGGACAACGAACACTGAAGCTTTCTTT.

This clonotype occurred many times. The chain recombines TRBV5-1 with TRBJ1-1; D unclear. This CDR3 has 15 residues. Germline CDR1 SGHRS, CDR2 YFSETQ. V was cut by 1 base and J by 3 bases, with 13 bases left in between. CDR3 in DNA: TGCGCCAGCAGCTTGATGAACTTGAGGGACACTGAAGCTTTCTTT. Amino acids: CASSLMNLRDTEAFF.

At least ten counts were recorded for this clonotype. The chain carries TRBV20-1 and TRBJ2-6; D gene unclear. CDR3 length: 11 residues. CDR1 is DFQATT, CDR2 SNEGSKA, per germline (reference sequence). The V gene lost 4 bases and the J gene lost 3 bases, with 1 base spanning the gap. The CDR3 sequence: CSANGANVLTF. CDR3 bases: TGCAGTGCTAATGGGGCCAACGTCCTGACTTTC.

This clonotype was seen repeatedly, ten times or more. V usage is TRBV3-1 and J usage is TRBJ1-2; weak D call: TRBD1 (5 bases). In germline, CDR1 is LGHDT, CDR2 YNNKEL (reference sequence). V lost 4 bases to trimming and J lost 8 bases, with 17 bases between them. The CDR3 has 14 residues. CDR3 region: CASSRNQGKDGYTF. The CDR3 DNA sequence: TGTGCCAGCAGCCGTAACCAGGGCAAGGACGGCTACACCTTC. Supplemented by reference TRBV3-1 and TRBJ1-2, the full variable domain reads DTAVSQTPKYLVTQMGNDKSIKCEQNLGHDTMYWYKQDSKKFLKIMFSYNNKELIINETVPNRFSPKSPDKAHLNLHINSLELGDSAVYFCASSRNQGKDGYTFGSGTRLTVV.

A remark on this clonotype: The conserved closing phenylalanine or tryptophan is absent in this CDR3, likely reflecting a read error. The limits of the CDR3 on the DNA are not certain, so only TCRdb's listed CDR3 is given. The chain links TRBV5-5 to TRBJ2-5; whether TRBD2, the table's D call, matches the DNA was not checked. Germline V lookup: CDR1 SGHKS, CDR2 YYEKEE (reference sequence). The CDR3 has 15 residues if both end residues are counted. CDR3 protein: CASSAPGGGAETQHL.

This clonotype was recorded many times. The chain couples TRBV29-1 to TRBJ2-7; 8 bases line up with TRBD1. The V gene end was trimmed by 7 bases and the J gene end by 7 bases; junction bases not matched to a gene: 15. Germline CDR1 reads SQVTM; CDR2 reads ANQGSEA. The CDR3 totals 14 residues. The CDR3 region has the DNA TGCAGCGCCCAGGGACAGGAGTCCCGCGGGGAGCAGTACTTC. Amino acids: CSAQGQESRGEQYF.

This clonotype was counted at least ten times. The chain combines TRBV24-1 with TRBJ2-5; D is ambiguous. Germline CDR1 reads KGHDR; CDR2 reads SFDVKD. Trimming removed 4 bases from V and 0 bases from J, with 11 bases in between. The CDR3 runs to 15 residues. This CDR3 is CATSDPARNQETQYF. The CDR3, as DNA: TGTGCCACCAGTGACCCCGCCAGGAACCAAGAGACCCAGTACTTC.